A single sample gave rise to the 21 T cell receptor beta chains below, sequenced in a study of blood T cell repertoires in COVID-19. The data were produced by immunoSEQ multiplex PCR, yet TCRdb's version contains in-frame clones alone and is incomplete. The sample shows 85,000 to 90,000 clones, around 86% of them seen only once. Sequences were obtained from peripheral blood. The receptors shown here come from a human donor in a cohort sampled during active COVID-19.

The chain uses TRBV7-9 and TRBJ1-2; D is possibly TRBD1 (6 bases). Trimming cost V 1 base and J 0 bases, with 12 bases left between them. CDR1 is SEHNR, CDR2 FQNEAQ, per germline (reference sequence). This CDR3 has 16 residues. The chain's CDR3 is CASSLVSGATNYGYTF. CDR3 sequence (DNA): TGTGCCAGCAGCTTAGTATCAGGGGCAACTAACTATGGCTACACCTTC.

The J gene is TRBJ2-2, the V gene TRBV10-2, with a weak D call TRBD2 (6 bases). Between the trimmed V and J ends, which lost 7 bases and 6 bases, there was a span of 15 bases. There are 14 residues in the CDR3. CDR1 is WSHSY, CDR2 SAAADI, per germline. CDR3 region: CASKEAGGAGELFF. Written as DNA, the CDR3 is TGCGCCAGCAAAGAGGCGGGCGGGGCCGGGGAGCTGTTTTTT.

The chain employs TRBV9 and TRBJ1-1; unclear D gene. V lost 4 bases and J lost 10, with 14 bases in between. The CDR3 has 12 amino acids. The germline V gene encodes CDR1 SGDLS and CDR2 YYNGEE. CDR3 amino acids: CASSSSSGGAFF. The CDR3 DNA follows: TGTGCCAGCAGCTCCAGTTCGGGTGGAGCTTTCTTT.

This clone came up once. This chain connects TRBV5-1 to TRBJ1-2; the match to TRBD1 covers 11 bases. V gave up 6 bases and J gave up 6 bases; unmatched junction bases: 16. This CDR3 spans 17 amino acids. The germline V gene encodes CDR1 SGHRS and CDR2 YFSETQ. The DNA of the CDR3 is TGCGCCAGCACCTCGCGAGGCCCGGGACAGGGGGAGGATGGCTACACCTTC. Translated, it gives CASTSRGPGQGEDGYTF.

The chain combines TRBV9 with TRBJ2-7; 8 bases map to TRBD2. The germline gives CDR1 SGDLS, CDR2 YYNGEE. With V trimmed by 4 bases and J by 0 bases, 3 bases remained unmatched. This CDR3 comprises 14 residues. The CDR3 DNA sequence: TGTGCCAGCAGCACGGGGGGGAGCTCCTACGAGCAGTACTTC. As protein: CASSTGGSSYEQYF.

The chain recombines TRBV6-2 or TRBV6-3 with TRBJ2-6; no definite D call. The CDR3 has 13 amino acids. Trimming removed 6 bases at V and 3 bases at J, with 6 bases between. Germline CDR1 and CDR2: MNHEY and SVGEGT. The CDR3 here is CASSRGGANVLTF. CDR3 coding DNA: TGTGCCAGCAGCCGAGGTGGGGCCAACGTCCTGACTTTC.

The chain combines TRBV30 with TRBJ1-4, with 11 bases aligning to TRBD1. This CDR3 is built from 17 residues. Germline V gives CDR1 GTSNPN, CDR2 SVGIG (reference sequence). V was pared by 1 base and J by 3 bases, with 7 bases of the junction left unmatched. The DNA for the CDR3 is TGTGCCTGGAGTGATTGGACAGGGGGCGCGGCTAATGAAAAACTGTTTTTT. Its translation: CAWSDWTGGAANEKLFF.

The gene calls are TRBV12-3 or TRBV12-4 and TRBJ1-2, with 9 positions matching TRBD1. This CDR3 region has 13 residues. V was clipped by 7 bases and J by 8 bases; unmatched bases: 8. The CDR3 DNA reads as TGTGCCAGCACAAGGACAGGGGCCTTCGGCTACACCTTC. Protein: CASTRTGAFGYTF.

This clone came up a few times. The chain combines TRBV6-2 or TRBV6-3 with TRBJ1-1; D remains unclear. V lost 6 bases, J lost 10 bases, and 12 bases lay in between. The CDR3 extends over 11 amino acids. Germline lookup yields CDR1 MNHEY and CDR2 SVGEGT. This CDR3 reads CASSSAAIAFF. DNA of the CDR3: TGTGCCAGCAGCTCCGCGGCCATAGCTTTCTTT.

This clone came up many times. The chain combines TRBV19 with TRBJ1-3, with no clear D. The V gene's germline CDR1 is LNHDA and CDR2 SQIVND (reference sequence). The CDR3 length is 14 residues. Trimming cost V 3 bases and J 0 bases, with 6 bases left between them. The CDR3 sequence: CASSMRNSGNTIYF. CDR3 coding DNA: TGTGCCAGTAGTATGAGAAACTCTGGAAACACCATATATTTT.

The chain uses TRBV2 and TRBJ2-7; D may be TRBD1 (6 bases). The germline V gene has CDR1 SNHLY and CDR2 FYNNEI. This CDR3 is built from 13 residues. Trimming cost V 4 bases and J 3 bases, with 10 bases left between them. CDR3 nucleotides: TGTGCCAGCAGTGCGGGACAATACTACGAGCAGTACTTC. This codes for CASSAGQYYEQYF.

The CDR3 here is CASRMDRSTDTQYF. DNA of the CDR3: TGTGCCAGTAGGATGGACAGGAGCACAGATACGCAGTATTTT. This rearrangement joins TRBV19 to TRBJ2-3; 7 positions agree with TRBD1. Trimming cost V 6 bases and J 0 bases; bases outside gene matches: 3. The germline V gene encodes CDR1 LNHDA and CDR2 SQIVND (reference sequence). This CDR3 is built from 14 residues.

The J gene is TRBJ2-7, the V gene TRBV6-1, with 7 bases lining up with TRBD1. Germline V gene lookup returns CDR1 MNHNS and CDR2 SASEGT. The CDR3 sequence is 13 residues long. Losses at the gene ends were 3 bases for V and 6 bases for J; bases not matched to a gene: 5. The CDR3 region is CASSDRQGFEQYF. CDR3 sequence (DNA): TGTGCCAGCAGTGACAGACAGGGTTTCGAGCAGTACTTC.

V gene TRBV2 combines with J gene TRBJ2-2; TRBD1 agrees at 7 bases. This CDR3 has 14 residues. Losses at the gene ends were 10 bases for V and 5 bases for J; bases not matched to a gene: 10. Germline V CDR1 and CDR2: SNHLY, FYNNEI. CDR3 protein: CATNDRAGTGELFF. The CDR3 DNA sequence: TGTGCCACCAATGACAGGGCTGGGACCGGGGAGCTGTTTTTT.

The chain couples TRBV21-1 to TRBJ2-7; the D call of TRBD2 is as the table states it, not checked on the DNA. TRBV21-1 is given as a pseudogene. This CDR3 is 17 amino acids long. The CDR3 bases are TGTGCCAGCAGCAAAGTGGGGGGAGGTAGGGGCCCCTACGAGCAGTACTTC. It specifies CASSKVGGGRGPYEQYF.

The CDR3 loop is CASSSHGTANTEAFF. The CDR3, as DNA: TGTGCCAGCAGTTCACATGGTACAGCGAACACTGAAGCTTTCTTT. The chain joins TRBV6-6 to TRBJ1-1, with D uncertain. Germline loops: CDR1 MNHNY, CDR2 SVGAGI (reference sequence). V was shortened by 4 bases and J by 1 base, with 13 bases between the two germline ends. This CDR3 spans 15 amino acids.

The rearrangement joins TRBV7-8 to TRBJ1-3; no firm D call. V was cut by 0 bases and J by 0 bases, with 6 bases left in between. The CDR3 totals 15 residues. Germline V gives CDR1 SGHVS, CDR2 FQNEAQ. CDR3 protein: CASSLASDSGNTIYF. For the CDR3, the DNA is TGTGCCAGCAGCTTAGCTAGCGACTCTGGAAACACCATATATTTT.

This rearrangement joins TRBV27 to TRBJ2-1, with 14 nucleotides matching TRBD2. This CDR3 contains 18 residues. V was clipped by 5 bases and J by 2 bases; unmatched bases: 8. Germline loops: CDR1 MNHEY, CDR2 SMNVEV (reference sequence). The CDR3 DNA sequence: TGTGCCAGCAGTCCGGGACTAGCGGGAGCGGGGGCCTACAATGAGCAGTTCTTC. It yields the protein CASSPGLAGAGAYNEQFF.

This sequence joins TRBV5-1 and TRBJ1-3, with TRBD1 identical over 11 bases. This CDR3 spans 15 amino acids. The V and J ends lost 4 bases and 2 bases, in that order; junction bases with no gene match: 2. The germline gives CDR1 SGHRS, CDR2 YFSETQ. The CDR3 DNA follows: TGCGCCAGCAGCCTGGGACAGGGGGCTGGAAACACCATATATTTT. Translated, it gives CASSLGQGAGNTIYF. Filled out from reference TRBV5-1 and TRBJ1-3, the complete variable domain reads KAGVTQTPRYLIKTRGQQVTLSCSPISGHRSVSWYQQTPGQGLQFLFEYFSETQRNKGNFPGRFSGRQFSNSRSEMNVSTLELGDSALYLCASSLGQGAGNTIYFGEGSWLTVV.

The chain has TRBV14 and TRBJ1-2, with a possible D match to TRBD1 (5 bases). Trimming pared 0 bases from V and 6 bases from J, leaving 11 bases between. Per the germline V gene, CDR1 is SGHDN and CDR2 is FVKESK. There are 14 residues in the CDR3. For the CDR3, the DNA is TGTGCCAGCAGCCAAGATTGGGGCGATGATGGCTACACCTTC. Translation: CASSQDWGDDGYTF. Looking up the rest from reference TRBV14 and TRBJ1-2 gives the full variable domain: EAGVTQFPSHSVIEKGQTVTLRCDPISGHDNLYWYRRVMGKEIKFLLHFVKESKQDESGMPNNRFLAERTGGTYSTLKVQPAELEDSGVYFCASSQDWGDDGYTFGSGTRLTVV.

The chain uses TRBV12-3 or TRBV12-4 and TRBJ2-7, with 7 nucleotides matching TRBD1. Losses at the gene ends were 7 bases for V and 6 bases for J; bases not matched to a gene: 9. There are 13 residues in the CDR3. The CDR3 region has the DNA TGTGCCAGCATTTTTAGCGCAGGGGGCGAGCAGTACTTC. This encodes CASIFSAGGEQYF.